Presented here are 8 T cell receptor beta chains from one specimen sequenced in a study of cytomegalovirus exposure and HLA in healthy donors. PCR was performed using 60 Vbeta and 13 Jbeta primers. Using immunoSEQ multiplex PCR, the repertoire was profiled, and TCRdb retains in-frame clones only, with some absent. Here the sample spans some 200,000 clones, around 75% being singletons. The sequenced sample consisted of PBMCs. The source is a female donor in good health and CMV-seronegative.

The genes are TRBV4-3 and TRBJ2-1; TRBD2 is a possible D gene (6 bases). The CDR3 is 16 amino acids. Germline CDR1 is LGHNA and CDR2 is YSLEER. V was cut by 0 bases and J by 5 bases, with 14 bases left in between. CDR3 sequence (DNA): TGCGCCAGCAGCCAAGATCGTGCTAGCGTAAACAATGAGCAGTTCTTC. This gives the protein CASSQDRASVNNEQFF.

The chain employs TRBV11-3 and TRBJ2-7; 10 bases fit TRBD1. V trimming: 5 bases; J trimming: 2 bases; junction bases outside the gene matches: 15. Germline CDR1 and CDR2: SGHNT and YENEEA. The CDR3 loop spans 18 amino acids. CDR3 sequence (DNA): TGTGCCAGCAGCCCCCCATGGGACAGGGGTCATATTGCCTACGAGCAGTACTTC. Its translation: CASSPPWDRGHIAYEQYF.

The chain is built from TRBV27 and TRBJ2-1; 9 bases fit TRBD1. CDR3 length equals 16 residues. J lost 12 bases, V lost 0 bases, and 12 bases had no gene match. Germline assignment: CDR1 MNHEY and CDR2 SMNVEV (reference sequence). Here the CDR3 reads CASSLSPRDRVFGQFF. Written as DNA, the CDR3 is TGTGCCAGCAGTTTATCCCCCCGGGACAGGGTGTTTGGGCAGTTCTTC.

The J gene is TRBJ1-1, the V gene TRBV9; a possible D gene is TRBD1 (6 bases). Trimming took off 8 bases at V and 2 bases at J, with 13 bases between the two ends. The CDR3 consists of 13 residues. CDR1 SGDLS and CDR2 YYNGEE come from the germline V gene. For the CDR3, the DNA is TGTGCCAGTTCCCAGGGGCCCAACACTGAAGCTTTCTTT. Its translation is CASSQGPNTEAFF.

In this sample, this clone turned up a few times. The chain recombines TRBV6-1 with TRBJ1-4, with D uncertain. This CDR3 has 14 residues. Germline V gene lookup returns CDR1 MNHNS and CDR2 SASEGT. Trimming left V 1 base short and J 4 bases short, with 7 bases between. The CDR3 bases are TGTGCCAGCAGTGAAGAGAGGCTTAATGAAAAACTGTTTTTT. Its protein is CASSEERLNEKLFF.

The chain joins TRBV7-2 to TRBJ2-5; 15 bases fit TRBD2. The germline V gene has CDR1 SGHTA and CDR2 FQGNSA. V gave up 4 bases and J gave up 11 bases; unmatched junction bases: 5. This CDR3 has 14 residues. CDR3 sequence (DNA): TGTGCCAGCAGCTGGACTAGCGGGGGGGTATATCAGTACTTC. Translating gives CASSWTSGGVYQYF.

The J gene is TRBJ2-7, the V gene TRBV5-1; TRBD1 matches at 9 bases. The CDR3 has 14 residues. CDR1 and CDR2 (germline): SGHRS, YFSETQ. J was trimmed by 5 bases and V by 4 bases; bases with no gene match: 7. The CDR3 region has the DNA TGCGCCAGCAGCAGAGGACAGGGGATCGACGAGCAGTACTTC. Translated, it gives CASSRGQGIDEQYF.

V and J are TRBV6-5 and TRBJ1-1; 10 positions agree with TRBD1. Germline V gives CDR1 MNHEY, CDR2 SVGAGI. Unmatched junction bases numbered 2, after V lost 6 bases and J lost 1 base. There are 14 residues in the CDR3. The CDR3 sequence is CASSWDRGNTEAFF. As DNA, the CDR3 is TGTGCCAGCAGCTGGGACAGGGGGAACACTGAAGCTTTCTTT.